Detailed here is one T cell receptor beta chain. Germline values: CDR1 MNHNS, CDR2 SASEGT. The V and J ends lost 2 bases and 5 bases, in that order; junction bases with no gene match: 5. This CDR3 region has 15 residues. The entry originates in a study of cytomegalovirus exposure and HLA in healthy donors. Amplification used 60 Vbeta primers and 13 Jbeta primers. The data were produced by immunoSEQ multiplex PCR, yet TCRdb's version contains in-frame clones alone and is incomplete. The data hold tens of thousands of clones, with roughly 81% observed a single time. This TCR was sampled from a young man in good health and CMV-seronegative. The rearrangement uses TRBV6-1 and TRBJ2-7; 11 bases agree with TRBD1. Source material: PBMCs. For the CDR3, the DNA is TGTGCCAGCAGTGAAAAAGGGACAGGGGGAAACGAGCAGTACTTC. It codes for CASSEKGTGGNEQYF.